The 32 T cell receptor beta chains listed next were all sequenced from one sample in a study of neoadjuvant anti-PD-1 for oral cavity cancer (dated by TCRdb to about 2021). Libraries were made using the immunoSEQ multiplex PCR assay. What TCRdb holds here is the immuneACCESS table cut down to in-frame rearrangements. Part of the clones is not present; checked against another copy, under half of the missing clones reflect an unresolved V gene, and the others are unexplained. A total of around 31,000 clones appear in this sample, 80% to 90% of them only once. The leading ten clones occupy approximately 3.7% of the sample. The intended sense of this specimen's time point label: before neoadjuvant nivolumab. The material was PBMCs, obtained before nivolumab (anti-PD-1) treatment. These receptors all come from a person between 35 and 79 years old with oral cavity squamous cell carcinoma.

There are a few counts of this clone. The chain links TRBV27 to TRBJ1-2; D uncertain. This CDR3 has 12 amino acids. Germline CDR1 and CDR2: MNHEY and SMNVEV (reference sequence). The V end was cut by 5 bases, the J end by 4 bases, with 8 bases between. As DNA, the CDR3 is TGTGCCAGCAGTAAGATGGGCTATGGCTACACCTTC. It is translated as CASSKMGYGYTF.

V gene TRBV4-2 combines with J gene TRBJ1-4; 8 bases agree with TRBD1. V dropped 2 bases and J dropped 6; count of bases not matched to a gene: 8. CDR1 and CDR2 (germline): LGHNA, YNFKEQ. The length of the CDR3 is 16 residues. In DNA, the CDR3 is TGTGCCAGCAGCCAAAGTCGCGGGACAGGAGATGAAAAACTGTTTTTT. Its protein product is CASSQSRGTGDEKLFF.

This chain joins TRBV28 and TRBJ1-6; D unresolved. The CDR3 loop spans 15 amino acids. The germline V and J ends were trimmed by 3 bases and 7 bases, with 13 bases remaining between them. In germline, CDR1 is MDHEN, CDR2 SYDVKM. The CDR3 spells CASSFRSPPNSPLHF. CDR3 sequence (DNA): TGTGCCAGCAGTTTTCGGTCACCACCCAATTCACCCCTCCACTTT.

The genes are TRBV10-3 and TRBJ2-3, with TRBD2 identical over 8 bases. The V gene's germline CDR1 is ENHRY and CDR2 SYGVKD. V was pared by 2 bases and J by 0 bases, with 1 base of the junction left unmatched. There are 15 residues in the CDR3. DNA of the CDR3: TGTGCCATCAGTGAGCGGGGGGGGAGCACAGATACGCAGTATTTT. Amino acid sequence: CAISERGGSTDTQYF.

CDR3 sequence (DNA): TGTGCCAGCAACAGGAACACCGGGGAGCTGTTTTTT. This translates into CASNRNTGELFF. This chain connects TRBV6-5 to TRBJ2-2; no reliable D call. This CDR3 has 12 residues. CDR1 is MNHEY and CDR2 is SVGAGI in the germline V gene. Trimming pared 7 bases from V and 1 base from J, leaving 4 bases between.

V and J are TRBV20-1 and TRBJ2-1; D is unclear. Trimming took 1 base from V and 8 from J, leaving 6 bases between them. The CDR3 length is 11 residues. Germline lookup yields CDR1 DFQATT and CDR2 SNEGSKA (reference sequence). The DNA of the CDR3 is TGCAGTGCTAGAGCCGGTGATGAGCAGTTCTTC. Amino acid sequence: CSARAGDEQFF.

The chain links TRBV11-2 to TRBJ2-5; 7 nucleotides line up with TRBD2. The V gene's germline CDR1 is SGHAT and CDR2 FQNNGV. This CDR3 region has 17 residues. The ends lost 3 bases at V and 2 bases at J; junction bases unmatched: 12. CDR3 amino acids: CASSFPSGGGNQETQYF. CDR3 DNA sequence: TGTGCCAGCAGCTTCCCTAGCGGCGGGGGAAATCAAGAGACCCAGTACTTC. Drawing the rest from reference TRBV11-2 and TRBJ2-5, the complete variable domain is EAGVAQSPRYKIIEKRQSVAFWCNPISGHATLYWYQQILGQGPKLLIQFQNNGVVDDSQLPKDRFSAERLKGVDSTLKIQPAKLEDSAVYLCASSFPSGGGNQETQYFGPGTRLLVL.

This rearrangement joins TRBV5-6 to TRBJ1-4, with a weak D call TRBD1 (5 bases). The CDR3 covers 14 residues. V was cut by 0 bases and J by 8 bases, with 11 bases left in between. Per the germline V gene, CDR1 is SGHDT and CDR2 is YYEEEE. Here the CDR3 reads CASSLAPGNEKLFF. The CDR3 nucleotides read TGTGCCAGCAGCTTGGCGCCAGGGAACGAAAAACTGTTTTTT.

This chain links TRBV7-2 with TRBJ1-1; D call uncertain. The CDR3 covers 14 residues. Trimming removed 4 bases from V and 1 base from J, with 10 bases in between. The V gene's germline CDR1 is SGHTA and CDR2 FQGNSA. This CDR3 reads CASSSNAANTEAFF. The CDR3 DNA sequence: TGTGCCAGCAGCTCCAACGCAGCGAACACTGAAGCTTTCTTT.

The CDR3 sequence: CASSFTGIQETQYF. Here the CDR3 DNA reads TGTGCCAGCAGTTTTACAGGGATACAAGAGACCCAGTACTTC. This sequence joins TRBV5-4 and TRBJ2-5; a possible D gene is TRBD1 (6 bases). The V and J ends lost 5 bases and 2 bases respectively, with 13 bases between them. The CDR3 is 14 amino acids. Germline CDR1 is SGHNT and CDR2 is YYREEE (reference sequence).

This chain connects TRBV15 to TRBJ2-7, with 9 bases matching TRBD1. The CDR3 length is 14 residues. Germline assignment: CDR1 LNHNV and CDR2 YYDKDF (reference sequence). Unmatched junction bases numbered 6, after V lost 5 bases and J lost 4 bases. The DNA for the CDR3 is TGTGCCACCAGCTTTGGGACAGGGACGTACGAGCAGTACTTC. Its translation is CATSFGTGTYEQYF.

The genes are TRBV11-1 and TRBJ2-7, with TRBD2 as a possible D gene (5 bases). The germline CDR1 and CDR2 sequences are SGHAT and FQDESV (reference sequence). The CDR3 is 12 amino acids. Trimming shortened V by 3 bases and J by 4 bases, and 7 bases separated the two germline ends. The CDR3 is CASSFGGYEQYF. As DNA, the CDR3 is TGTGCCAGCAGCTTCGGCGGGTACGAGCAGTACTTC.

CDR3 DNA: TGTGCCAGCAGCTTAGTTACGGGGGGACCAACAGATACGCAGTATTTT. It yields the protein CASSLVTGGPTDTQYF. This chain uses TRBV11-2 with TRBJ2-3; 7 bases are a match to TRBD2. Trimming took 1 base from V and 3 from J; bases not matched to a gene: 7. The CDR3 runs 16 residues. Germline assignment: CDR1 SGHAT and CDR2 FQNNGV.

The chain links TRBV14 to TRBJ1-1; D uncertain. Germline V CDR1 and CDR2: SGHDN, FVKESK. With 3 bases removed from V and 5 bases from J, the gap between germline ends came to 22 bases. The CDR3 extends over 17 amino acids. CDR3 residues: CASSQGIGWSAGTEAFF. CDR3 coding DNA: TGTGCCAGCAGCCAGGGCATAGGGTGGTCGGCTGGGACTGAAGCTTTCTTT.

This clone was seen a single time. V usage is TRBV6-5 and J usage is TRBJ2-1, with D tentatively TRBD1 (5 bases). Trimming cost V 5 bases and J 2 bases, with 10 bases left between them. The CDR3 is made up of 14 amino acids. The germline gives CDR1 MNHEY, CDR2 SVGAGI. CDR3 bases: TGTGCCAGCAGTCGAGCAGGGCCCTACAATGAGCAGTTCTTC. Translated, it gives CASSRAGPYNEQFF.

This chain uses TRBV29-1 with TRBJ1-3; unclear D gene. The CDR3 loop spans 15 amino acids. Germline CDR1 SQVTM, CDR2 ANQGSEA. The V end lost 2 bases, the J end lost 0 bases, and 11 bases lay between the germline ends. CDR3 residues: CSVERRGISGNTIYF. CDR3 sequence (DNA): TGCAGCGTTGAAAGGAGAGGGATCTCTGGAAACACCATATATTTT.

V usage is TRBV5-6 and J usage is TRBJ1-3; D is possibly TRBD1 (6 bases). From germline, CDR1 is SGHDT and CDR2 YYEEEE. Trimming pared 2 bases from V and 1 base from J, leaving 10 bases between. This CDR3 comprises 15 residues. CDR3 in DNA: TGTGCCAGCAGCTTAGAAGGGGGTTCTGGAAACACCATATATTTT. It yields the protein CASSLEGGSGNTIYF.

The rearrangement uses TRBV19 and TRBJ2-7; D perhaps matches TRBD1 (6 bases). CDR3 length: 14 residues. Trimming shortened V by 7 bases and J by 3 bases, and 16 bases separated the two germline ends. In germline, CDR1 is LNHDA, CDR2 SQIVND (reference sequence). The CDR3 loop is CASKSSGTNYEQYF. The CDR3, as DNA: TGTGCCAGTAAATCCTCCGGGACAAACTACGAGCAGTACTTC. The full variable domain, with the rest looked up from reference TRBV19 and TRBJ2-7, is DGGITQSPKYLFRKEGQNVTLSCEQNLNHDAMYWYRQDPGQGLRLIYYSQIVNDFQKGDIAEGYSVSREKKESFPLTVTSAQKNPTAFYLCASKSSGTNYEQYFGPGTRLTVT.

The V and J genes are TRBV19 and TRBJ2-1; possibly TRBD1 or TRBD2 for D (5 bases each). Trimming took 7 bases from V and 2 from J, leaving 15 bases between them. The germline V gene encodes CDR1 LNHDA and CDR2 SQIVND (reference sequence). The CDR3 contains 15 residues. Written as DNA, the CDR3 is TGTGCCAGTACCCCGGGACCCTATACCTACAATGAGCAGTTCTTC. Translation: CASTPGPYTYNEQFF.

The rearrangement joins TRBV5-1 to TRBJ2-5, with D maybe TRBD2 (5 bases). The germline V gene has CDR1 SGHRS and CDR2 YFSETQ. The CDR3 length is 15 residues. V dropped 4 bases and J dropped 3 bases, with 16 bases sitting between them. CDR3 loop: CASSPGSGRKETQYF. The DNA of the CDR3 is TGCGCCAGCAGCCCGGGGTCCGGTAGAAAAGAGACCCAGTACTTC.

The chain has TRBV2 and TRBJ1-5; D unresolved. The CDR3 consists of 13 residues. V was pared by 7 bases and J by 3 bases, with 10 bases between. The germline V gene has CDR1 SNHLY and CDR2 FYNNEI. CDR3 region: CASKSEHNQPQHF. In DNA form, the CDR3 reads TGTGCCAGCAAGTCCGAACACAATCAGCCCCAGCATTTT.

This clone was detected only once. In DNA form, the CDR3 reads TGTGCCCTGAGGGGCAGCCAGAATCAGCCCCAGCATTTT. Protein sequence: CALRGSQNQPQHF. The chain couples TRBV30 to TRBJ1-5, with a tentative D call TRBD1 (5 bases). This CDR3 has 13 amino acids. Germline-derived CDR1 and CDR2 are GTSNPN and SVGIG (reference sequence). Trimming took off 8 bases at V and 4 bases at J, with 15 bases between the two ends.

This sequence joins TRBV11-2 and TRBJ1-2; 8 positions agree with TRBD1. This CDR3 spans 16 amino acids. Per the germline V gene, CDR1 is SGHAT and CDR2 is FQNNGV. V shed 5 bases, J shed 6 bases, and the junction held 14 bases outside the gene matches. The CDR3 here is CASSAGGRGPMNGYTF. CDR3 DNA: TGTGCCAGCAGCGCAGGGGGCAGGGGGCCTATGAATGGCTACACCTTC.

The chain uses TRBV2 and TRBJ2-5; 11 bases line up with TRBD2. The CDR3 is 16 amino acids. CDR1 SNHLY and CDR2 FYNNEI come from the germline V gene. J lost 4 bases, V lost 6 bases, and 10 bases had no gene match. The CDR3 coding sequence is TGTGCCAGCAGGAATTTAGCGGGGGGGCAAGGAGAGACCCAGTACTTC. Its translation: CASRNLAGGQGETQYF. The whole variable domain, filled in from reference TRBV2 and TRBJ2-5, reads EPEVTQTPSHQVTQMGQEVILRCVPISNHLYFYWYRQILGQKVEFLVSFYNNEISEKSEIFDDQFSVERPDGSNFTLKIRSTKLEDSAMYFCASRNLAGGQGETQYFGPGTRLLVL.

The chain recombines TRBV10-2 with TRBJ1-5; D gene uncertain. Germline lookup yields CDR1 WSHSY and CDR2 SAAADI. Trimming stripped 2 bases from V and 1 base from J, with 3 bases between. This CDR3 is built from 13 residues. The CDR3 bases are TGCGCCAGCAGTGAGAACAGCAATCAGCCCCAGCATTTT. Protein sequence: CASSENSNQPQHF.

The V and J genes are TRBV5-8 and TRBJ2-7; no reliable D call. This CDR3 is built from 11 residues. V lost 0 bases and J 4 bases, leaving 2 bases between the germline ends. Germline CDR1 and CDR2: SGHTS and YDEGEE. The CDR3 DNA reads TGTGCCAGCAGCTTGGGTTACGAGCAGTACTTC. Protein: CASSLGYEQYF.

This clone was recorded only once. This chain uses TRBV6-4 with TRBJ1-1; TRBD1 aligns across 8 bases. CDR1 and CDR2 (germline): MRHNA, SNTAGT. This CDR3 region has 16 residues. With V trimmed by 7 bases and J by 7 bases, 17 bases remained unmatched. CDR3 residues: CASTSKGQALSLEAFF. In DNA, the CDR3 is TGTGCCAGCACCTCAAAGGGACAGGCCTTATCCCTTGAAGCTTTCTTT.

This chain links TRBV2 with TRBJ2-1; D ambiguous. The CDR3 extends over 12 amino acids. Germline V lookup: CDR1 SNHLY, CDR2 FYNNEI. V shed 6 bases and J shed 3 bases, with 6 bases lying between them. CDR3 protein: CASRVNYNEQFF. The CDR3, as DNA: TGTGCCAGCAGAGTTAACTACAATGAGCAGTTCTTC.

The genes are TRBV19 and TRBJ2-1; D possibly corresponds to TRBD1 (5 bases). Germline V lookup: CDR1 LNHDA, CDR2 SQIVND (reference sequence). Trimming cost V 3 bases and J 0 bases, with 6 bases left between them. The CDR3 contains 14 residues. The CDR3 sequence: CASSMDTSYNEQFF. The CDR3 coding sequence is TGTGCCAGTAGTATGGACACCTCCTACAATGAGCAGTTCTTC.

This clone was seen once. V is TRBV10-3 and J is TRBJ2-1, with D uncertain. Germline CDR1 is ENHRY and CDR2 is SYGVKD. The V end was cut by 4 bases, the J end by 0 bases, with 10 bases between. The CDR3 sequence is 15 residues long. The CDR3 coding sequence is TGTGCCATCAGTGGGATAGTGAGCTCCTACAATGAGCAGTTCTTC. Translated, it gives CAISGIVSSYNEQFF.

The V gene is TRBV19, the J gene TRBJ1-5; tentative D call: TRBD1 (5 bases). The CDR3 extends over 13 amino acids. Germline V gene lookup returns CDR1 LNHDA and CDR2 SQIVND (reference sequence). Trimming left V 8 bases short and J 6 bases short, with 14 bases between. The CDR3 coding sequence is TGTGCCAGTTCGGCAGGGCATAGTCAGCCCCAGCATTTT. Protein product: CASSAGHSQPQHF.

J is TRBJ1-2 and V is TRBV9, with a possible D match to TRBD1 (6 bases). Deletions cut 0 bases from V and 7 bases from J, with 10 bases between. The CDR3 covers 13 residues. The germline gives CDR1 SGDLS, CDR2 YYNGEE. DNA of the CDR3: TGTGCCAGCAGCGTAGCGGACAGTTCTGGCTACACCTTC. Its protein product is CASSVADSSGYTF.